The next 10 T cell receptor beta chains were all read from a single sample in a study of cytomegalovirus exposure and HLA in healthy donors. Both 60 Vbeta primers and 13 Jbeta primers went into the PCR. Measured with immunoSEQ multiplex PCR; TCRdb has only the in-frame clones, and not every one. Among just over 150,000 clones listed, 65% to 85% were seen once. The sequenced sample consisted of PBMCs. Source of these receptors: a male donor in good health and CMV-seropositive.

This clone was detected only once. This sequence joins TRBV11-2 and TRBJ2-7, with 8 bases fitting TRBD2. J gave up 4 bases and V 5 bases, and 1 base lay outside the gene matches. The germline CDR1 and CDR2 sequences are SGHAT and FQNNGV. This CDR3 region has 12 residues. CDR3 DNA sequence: TGTGCCAGCAGCCGGGGGGGGTACGAGCAGTACTTC. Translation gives CASSRGGYEQYF.

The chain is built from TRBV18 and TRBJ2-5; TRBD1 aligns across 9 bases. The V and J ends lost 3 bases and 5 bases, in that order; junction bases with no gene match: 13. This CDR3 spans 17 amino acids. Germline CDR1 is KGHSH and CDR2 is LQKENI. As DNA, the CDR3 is TGTGCCAGCTCACCCCTCCCGGGACAGGGATCGACGGAGACCCAGTACTTC. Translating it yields CASSPLPGQGSTETQYF. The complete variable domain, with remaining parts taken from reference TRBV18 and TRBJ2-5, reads NAGVMQNPRHLVRRRGQEARLRCSPMKGHSHVYWYRQLPEEGLKFMVYLQKENIIDESGMPKERFSAEFPKEGPSILRIQQVVRGDSAAYFCASSPLPGQGSTETQYFGPGTRLLVL.

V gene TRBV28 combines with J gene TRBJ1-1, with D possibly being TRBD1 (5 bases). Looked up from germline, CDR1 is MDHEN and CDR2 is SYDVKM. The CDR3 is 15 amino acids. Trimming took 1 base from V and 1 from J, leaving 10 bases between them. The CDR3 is CASSLSGERNTEAFF. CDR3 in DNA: TGTGCCAGCAGTTTATCGGGGGAGAGGAACACTGAAGCTTTCTTT.

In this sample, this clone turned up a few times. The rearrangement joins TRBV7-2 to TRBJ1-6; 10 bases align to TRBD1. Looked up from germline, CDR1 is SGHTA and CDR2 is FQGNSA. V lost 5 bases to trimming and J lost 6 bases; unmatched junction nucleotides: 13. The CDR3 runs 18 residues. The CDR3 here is CASSDRDRGGVFNSPLHF. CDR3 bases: TGTGCCAGCAGCGACCGGGACAGGGGAGGTGTCTTTAATTCACCCCTCCACTTT. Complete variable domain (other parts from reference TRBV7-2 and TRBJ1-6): GAGVSQSPSNKVTEKGKDVELRCDPISGHTALYWYRQSLGQGLEFLIYFQGNSAPDKSGLPSDRFSAERTGGSVSTLTIQRTQQEDSAVYLCASSDRDRGGVFNSPLHFGNGTRLTVT.

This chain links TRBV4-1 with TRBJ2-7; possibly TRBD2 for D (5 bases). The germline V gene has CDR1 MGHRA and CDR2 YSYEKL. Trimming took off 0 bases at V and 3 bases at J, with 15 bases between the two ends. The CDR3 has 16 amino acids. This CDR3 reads CASSQDLDSSDYEQYF. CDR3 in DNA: TGCGCCAGCAGCCAAGATCTGGACTCCTCCGACTACGAGCAGTACTTC.

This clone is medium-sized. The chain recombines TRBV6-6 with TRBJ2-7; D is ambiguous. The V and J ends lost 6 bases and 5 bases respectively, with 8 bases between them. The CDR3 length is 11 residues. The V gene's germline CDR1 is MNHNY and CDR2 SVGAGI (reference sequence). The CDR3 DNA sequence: TGTGCCAGCAGCGAGCTCCACGAGCAGTACTTC. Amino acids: CASSELHEQYF.

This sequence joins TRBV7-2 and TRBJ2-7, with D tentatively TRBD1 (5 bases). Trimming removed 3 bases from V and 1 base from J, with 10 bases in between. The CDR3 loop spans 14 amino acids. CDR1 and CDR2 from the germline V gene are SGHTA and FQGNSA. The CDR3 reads CASSFNRPSYEQYF. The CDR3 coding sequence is TGTGCCAGCAGCTTCAACAGGCCGTCCTACGAGCAGTACTTC.

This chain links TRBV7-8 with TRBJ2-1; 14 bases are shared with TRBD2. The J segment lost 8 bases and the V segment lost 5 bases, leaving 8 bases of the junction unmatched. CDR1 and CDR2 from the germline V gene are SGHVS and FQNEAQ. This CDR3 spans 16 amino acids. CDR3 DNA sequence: TGTGCCAGCAGCCCATCGGGACTAGCGGGAGATTATGAGCAGTTCTTC. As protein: CASSPSGLAGDYEQFF.

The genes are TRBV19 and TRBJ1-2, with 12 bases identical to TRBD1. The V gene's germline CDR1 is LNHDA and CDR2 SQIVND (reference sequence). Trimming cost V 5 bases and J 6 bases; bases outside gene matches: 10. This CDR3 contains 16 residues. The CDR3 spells CASSLGGTGGAHGYTF. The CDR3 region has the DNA TGTGCCAGTAGTCTGGGGGGGACAGGGGGCGCGCATGGCTACACCTTC.

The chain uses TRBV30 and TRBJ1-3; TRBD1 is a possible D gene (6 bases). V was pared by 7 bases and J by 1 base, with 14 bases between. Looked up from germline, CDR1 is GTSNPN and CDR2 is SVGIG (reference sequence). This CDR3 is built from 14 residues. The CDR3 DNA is TGTGCCTTACCGACAGGAGGATCTGGAAACACCATATATTTT. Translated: CALPTGGSGNTIYF.